The rows below give T cell receptor beta chains drawn from one sample of a study of neurological immune-mediated disorders. TCRdb re-analysed the 5' RACE reads in MiXCR, keeping a single row per CDR3 protein. The sample includes about 66,000 distinct CDR3 sequences, roughly 4.5% of them seen just once. Sample: PBMCs. The receptors originated from a man younger than 45 with multiple sclerosis. The CDR3 runs from the conserved cysteine through the conserved F or W. The D gene is left open where the match is weak. Size tells how often a clone was seen (once, few, many) or the class of an expanded clone, and some rows leave it out.

j_call d_call v_call clone_size cdr3_nt cdr3_aa
TRBJ2-3 - TRBV7-9 many TGTGCCAGCAGCTTAGCGGACACAGATACGCAGTATTTT CASSLADTDTQYF
TRBJ1-5 - TRBV11-2 - TGTGCCAGCAGCTCCTTAGCCAGGGTAGGTCAGCCCCAGCATTTT CASSSLARVGQPQHF
TRBJ2-2 - TRBV5-1 many TGCGCCAGCAGCTTGCAACTTACCGGGGAGCTGTTTTTT CASSLQLTGELFF
TRBJ1-1 - TRBV5-1 many TGCGCCAGCAGCTTGGCGGCCCTCAAGAACACTGAAGCTTTCTTT CASSLAALKNTEAFF
TRBJ1-1 TRBD1 TRBV10-3 many TGTGCCATCACGGGACAGTCGAACACTGAAGCTTTCTTT CAITGQSNTEAFF
TRBJ1-2 - TRBV3-1 many TGTGCCAGCAGCCAAGTTCCGGGGTATTACTATGGCTACACCTTC CASSQVPGYYYGYTF
TRBJ1-4 - TRBV7-9 many TGTGCCAGCAGCTCGGGTACGACTAATGAAAAACTGTTTTTT CASSSGTTNEKLFF
TRBJ1-1 TRBD1 TRBV5-1 many TGCGCCAGCTCTGGGACAGGCCGCACTGAAGCTTTCTTT CASSGTGRTEAFF
TRBJ2-1 TRBD2 TRBV4-1 many TGCGCCAGCAGCCAAGGGTGGGGACTAGCGGTTAACAATGAGCAGTTCTTC CASSQGWGLAVNNEQFF
TRBJ1-2 TRBD1 TRBV7-9 many TGTGCCAGCAGCTTAGGACAGGGGGGGACCTATGGCTACACCTTC CASSLGQGGTYGYTF
TRBJ2-1 - TRBV7-2 - TGTGCCAGCAGTGTGGGAGCATACAATGAGCAGTTCTTC CASSVGAYNEQFF
TRBJ2-2 TRBD2 TRBV24-1 many TGTGCCACCAGTGATTTACGGGGGGGAAACACCGGGGAGCTGTTTTTT CATSDLRGGNTGELFF
TRBJ2-3 - TRBV11-1 few TGTGCCAGCAGCTTAGCCCCGACAGATACGCAGTATTTT CASSLAPTDTQYF
TRBJ1-1 - TRBV24-1 many TGTGCCACCAGTGACGCGAACACTGAAGCTTTCTTT CATSDANTEAFF
TRBJ2-3 - TRBV10-3 many TGTGCCATCAGTGAAGGACAGTCTAGCACAGATACGCAGTATTTT CAISEGQSSTDTQYF
TRBJ2-2 - TRBV7-2 many TGTGCCAGCAGCTTTGCGGGGACAGCGTTTTCGTCCGGGGAGCTGTTTTTT CASSFAGTAFSSGELFF
TRBJ1-1 - TRBV12-3/TRBV12-4 many TGTGCCAGCGGGAGGCAGGAATCAGGAGCTTTCTTT CASGRQESGAFF
TRBJ1-1 - TRBV12-3/TRBV12-4 - TGTGCCAGCAGCAGGACCAGCCAAACTGAAGCTTTCTTT CASSRTSQTEAFF
TRBJ1-1 - TRBV6-4 medium-sized TGTGCCAGCAGTGAGACAGAGAACACTGAAGCTTTCTTT CASSETENTEAFF
TRBJ1-1 - TRBV20-1 few TGCAGTGCTAGGAGGCAGCTCGTGGGAAGCACTGAAGCTTTCTTT CSARRQLVGSTEAFF
TRBJ2-6 - TRBV7-3 many TGTGCCAGCAGCTCCTTGGGCTCTGGGGCCAACGTCCTGACTTTC CASSSLGSGANVLTF
TRBJ2-7 - TRBV18 few TGTGCCAGCTCACCCGGGAATCCCGGGGAGCAGTACTTC CASSPGNPGEQYF
TRBJ2-3 TRBD2 TRBV4-1 many TGCGCCAGCAGCCCATCGGGACTAGCGGGGGGGGGTACAGATACGCAGTATTTT CASSPSGLAGGGTDTQYF
TRBJ2-2 - TRBV27 - TGTGCCAGCAGTTTCGGGGGACGGGATGTTGGGGAGCTGTTTTTT CASSFGGRDVGELFF
TRBJ1-2 - TRBV5-1 many TGCGCCAGCAGCTTAAGGGTGGGCTATGGCTACACCTTC CASSLRVGYGYTF
TRBJ2-1 - TRBV5-1 many TGCGCCAGCAGCTTGGTCCACTCGCTCTACAATGAGCAGTTCTTC CASSLVHSLYNEQFF
TRBJ2-3 - TRBV4-1 - TGCGCCAGCAGCCAAGAGGTCTCCACAGATACGCAGTATTTT CASSQEVSTDTQYF
TRBJ2-1 TRBD2 TRBV3-1 many TGTGCCAGCATCTCCGGGGGGGGTAGCGGGAACAATGAGCAGTTCTTC CASISGGGSGNNEQFF